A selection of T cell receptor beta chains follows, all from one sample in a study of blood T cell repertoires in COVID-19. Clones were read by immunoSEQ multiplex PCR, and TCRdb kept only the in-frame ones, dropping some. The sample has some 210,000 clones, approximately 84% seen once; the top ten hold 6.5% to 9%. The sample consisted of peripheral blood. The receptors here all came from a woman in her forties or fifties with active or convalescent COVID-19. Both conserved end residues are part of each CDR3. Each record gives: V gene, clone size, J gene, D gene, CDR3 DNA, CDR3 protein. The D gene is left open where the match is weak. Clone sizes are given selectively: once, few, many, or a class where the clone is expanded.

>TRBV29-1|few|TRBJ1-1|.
TGCAGCGTTAGCTGGACACGTCGGGAAGCTTTCTTT
CSVSWTRREAFF
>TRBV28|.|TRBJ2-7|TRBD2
TGTGCGGCGGGAGGGGTGTACGAGCAGTACTTC
CAAGGVYEQYF
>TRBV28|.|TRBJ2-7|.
TGTGCCAGCAGCCCCTTGGGCAGCCGCGTCGAGCAGTACTTC
CASSPLGSRVEQYF
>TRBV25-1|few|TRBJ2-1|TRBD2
TGTGCCAGCAGTGGACTAGCGGTTAACAATGAGCAGTTCTTC
CASSGLAVNNEQFF
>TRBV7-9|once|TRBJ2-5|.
TGTGCCAGCAGCTTAGCGCTGAGGCCGGGGGAGACCCAGTACTTC
CASSLALRPGETQYF
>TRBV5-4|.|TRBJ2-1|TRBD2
TGTGCCAGCACCCCGGGGGGAGGATACAATGAGCAGTTCTTC
CASTPGGGYNEQFF
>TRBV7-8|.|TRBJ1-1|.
TGTGCCAGCAGCGCCGAGAAGAACACTGAAGCTTTCTTT
CASSAEKNTEAFF
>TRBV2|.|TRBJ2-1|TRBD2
TGTGCCAGCAGCCCCCTAGCGGGGGGGCCAAGTGAGCAGTTCTTC
CASSPLAGGPSEQFF
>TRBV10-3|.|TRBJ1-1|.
TGTGCCATCATGTGGGAGGACGGGAACACTGAAGCTTTCTTT
CAIMWEDGNTEAFF
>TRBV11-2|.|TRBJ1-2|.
TGTGCCAGCAGCCGATCGCCCAGGGGCAACTATGGCTACACCTTC
CASSRSPRGNYGYTF
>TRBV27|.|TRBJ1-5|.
TGTGCCAGCAGTTTAAGGGCGGGTAGCAATCAGCCCCAGCATTTT
CASSLRAGSNQPQHF
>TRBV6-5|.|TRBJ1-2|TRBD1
TGTGCCAGCAGCCCGAGACAGGGGACTAACTATGGCTACACCTTC
CASSPRQGTNYGYTF
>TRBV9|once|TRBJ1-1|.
TGTGCCAGCAGCGTGGGCCCTGAAGCTTTCTTT
CASSVGPEAFF
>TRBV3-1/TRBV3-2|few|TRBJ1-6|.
TGTGCCAGCAGCCAAGTGTTTGGGTATGGGGGCTCACCCCTCCACTTT
CASSQVFGYGGSPLHF
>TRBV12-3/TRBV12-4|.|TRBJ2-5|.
TGTGCCAGCAGTCGCGATTTACAAGAGACCCAGTACTTC
CASSRDLQETQYF
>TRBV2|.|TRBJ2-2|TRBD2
TGTGCCAGCAGCCCGACTAGCGGGAACACCGGGGAGCTGTTTTTT
CASSPTSGNTGELFF